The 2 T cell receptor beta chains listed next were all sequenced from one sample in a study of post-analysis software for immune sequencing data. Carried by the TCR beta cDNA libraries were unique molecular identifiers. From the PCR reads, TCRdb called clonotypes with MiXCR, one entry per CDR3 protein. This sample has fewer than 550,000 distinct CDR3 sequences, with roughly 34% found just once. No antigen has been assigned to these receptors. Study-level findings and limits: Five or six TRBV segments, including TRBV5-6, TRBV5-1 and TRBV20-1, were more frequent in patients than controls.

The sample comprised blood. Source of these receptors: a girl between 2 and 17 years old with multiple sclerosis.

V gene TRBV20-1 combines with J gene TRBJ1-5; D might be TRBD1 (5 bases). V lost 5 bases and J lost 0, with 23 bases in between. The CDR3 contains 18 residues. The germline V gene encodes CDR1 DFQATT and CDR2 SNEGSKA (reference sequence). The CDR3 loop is CSASSFAGIPLSNQPQHF. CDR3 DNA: TGCAGTGCTTCTTCCTTTGCAGGGATACCCCTTAGCAATCAGCCCCAGCATTTT.

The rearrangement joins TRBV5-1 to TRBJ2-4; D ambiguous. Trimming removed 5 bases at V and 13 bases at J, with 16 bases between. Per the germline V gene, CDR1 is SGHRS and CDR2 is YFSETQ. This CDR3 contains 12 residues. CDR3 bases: TGCGCCAGCAGAGCTTCCTTGTCAGAGCAGTACTTC. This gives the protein CASRASLSEQYF.